Listed here are 18 T cell receptor beta chains from one sample, sequenced in a study of circulating and synovial CD4+ cells in juvenile arthritis. Sequenced by immunoSEQ multiplex PCR; TCRdb stores in-frame clones only, minus some. The sample holds 15,000 to 20,000 clones; around 91% are singletons and the top ten take roughly 0.75%. Input material: CD4+ T cells from blood. The receptors come from a human donor with juvenile idiopathic arthritis.

The chain uses TRBV7-9 and TRBJ2-3; 12 bases are a match to TRBD2. The CDR3 extends over 16 amino acids. Per germline, CDR1 SEHNR and CDR2 FQNEAQ (reference sequence). V was pared by 3 bases and J by 0 bases, with 1 base of the junction left unmatched. CDR3 nucleotide sequence: TGTGCCAGCAGCTTTCTAGCGGGAGGGAGCACAGATACGCAGTATTTT. Translated: CASSFLAGGSTDTQYF.

The V and J genes are TRBV7-2 and TRBJ2-4, with 15 bases aligning to TRBD2. V trimming: 0 bases; J trimming: 2 bases; junction bases outside the gene matches: 8. Looked up from germline, CDR1 is SGHTA and CDR2 is FQGNSA. CDR3 length: 20 residues. CDR3 amino acids: CASSLAPPGLAGGTKNIQYF. CDR3 nucleotides: TGTGCCAGCAGCTTAGCTCCCCCGGGACTAGCGGGAGGCACCAAAAACATTCAGTACTTC.

J is TRBJ2-1 and V is TRBV28; no firm D call. V gave up 2 bases and J gave up 5 bases, with 19 bases separating them. The CDR3 is 17 amino acids. Germline CDR1 and CDR2: MDHEN and SYDVKM. CDR3 coding DNA: TGTGCCAGCAGTTTAGCCGGTTTCCGAAAACTTAACAATGAGCAGTTCTTC. Translation: CASSLAGFRKLNNEQFF.

CDR3 DNA: TGTGCCAGCAGCTTAGTTGGGTCTACGGGTGAGCAGTACTTC. Protein product: CASSLVGSTGEQYF. The V and J genes are TRBV7-8 and TRBJ2-5, with unresolved D. CDR3 length: 14 amino acids. V was shortened by 1 base and J by 11 bases, with 17 bases between the two germline ends. The germline V gene has CDR1 SGHVS and CDR2 FQNEAQ.

The rearrangement joins TRBV29-1 to TRBJ2-2; 9 bases match TRBD1. From germline, CDR1 is SQVTM and CDR2 ANQGSEA. Trimming at V came to 7 bases and at J to 8 bases, leaving 11 bases not matched to a gene. The CDR3 loop spans 14 amino acids. Here the CDR3 reads CSGRPGQGSGELFF. In DNA form, the CDR3 reads TGCAGCGGCCGGCCGGGACAGGGATCAGGGGAGCTGTTTTTT.

On this clone: In the same sample, other DNA sequences code for this CDR3. The rearrangement uses TRBV6-5 and TRBJ1-6; the D gene is possibly TRBD1 (6 bases). With 8 bases removed from V and 13 bases from J, the gap between germline ends came to 18 bases. CDR3 size: 13 residues. CDR1 is MNHEY and CDR2 is SVGAGI in the germline V gene. The CDR3 is CASHRDKESPLHF. CDR3 nucleotides: TGTGCCAGCCACCGGGACAAAGAATCCCCCCTCCACTTT.

Note on this clone: The sample has other DNA sequences that encode this CDR3 too. V is TRBV4-1 and J is TRBJ1-6; no definite D call. The CDR3 extends over 12 amino acids. CDR1 is MGHRA and CDR2 is YSYEKL in the germline V gene. V was cut by 3 bases and J by 7 bases, with 4 bases left in between. The CDR3 is CASSQENSPLHF. For the CDR3, the DNA is TGCGCCAGCAGCCAGGAGAATTCACCCCTCCACTTT.

The CDR3 bases are TGTGCCAGCAGTCCTCTTAGCGTCGGCGATGAGCAGTTCTTC. Amino acids: CASSPLSVGDEQFF. The J gene is TRBJ2-1, the V gene TRBV14; D perhaps matches TRBD2 (5 bases). Per the germline V gene, CDR1 is SGHDN and CDR2 is FVKESK. The length of the CDR3 is 14 residues. The germline V and J ends were trimmed by 6 bases and 8 bases, with 17 bases remaining between them.

The rearrangement joins TRBV30 to TRBJ2-7; TRBD2 aligns across 12 bases. This CDR3 spans 16 amino acids. Trimming at V came to 3 bases and at J to 3 bases, leaving 9 bases not matched to a gene. Germline lookup yields CDR1 GTSNPN and CDR2 SVGIG (reference sequence). The CDR3, as DNA: TGTGCCTGGAGGGGACTAGCGGGCGGCCGCGGCTACGAGCAGTACTTC. It is translated as CAWRGLAGGRGYEQYF.

V usage is TRBV7-9 and J usage is TRBJ2-3, with 11 nucleotides matching TRBD2. The J segment lost 6 bases and the V segment lost 3 bases, leaving 8 bases of the junction unmatched. The V gene's germline CDR1 is SEHNR and CDR2 FQNEAQ (reference sequence). This CDR3 comprises 16 residues. The DNA for the CDR3 is TGTGCCAGCAGCTTTCTTAGCGGGGGGGCTTTGGATACGCAGTATTTT. It encodes CASSFLSGGALDTQYF.

In its sample, this clone was seen a few times. The V and J genes are TRBV19 and TRBJ2-7, with TRBD2 matching over 9 bases. The CDR3 is made up of 17 amino acids. Germline CDR1 is LNHDA and CDR2 is SQIVND (reference sequence). V lost 4 bases, J lost 3 bases, and 13 bases stayed unmatched. CDR3 nucleotides: TGTGCCAGTAGTACGAACGGACTAGCGCCACCCTTCTACGAGCAGTACTTC. Its protein product is CASSTNGLAPPFYEQYF.

The chain recombines TRBV4-1 with TRBJ2-7; no clear D gene. From germline, CDR1 is MGHRA and CDR2 YSYEKL. The V end lost 1 base, the J end lost 3 bases, and 13 bases lay between the germline ends. This CDR3 has 15 amino acids. The CDR3 DNA reads as TGCGCCAGCAGCCAAGGGCCTCTGACAATCTACGAGCAGTACTTC. The encoded protein is CASSQGPLTIYEQYF.

The rearrangement uses TRBV7-3 and TRBJ2-3, with 9 bases fitting TRBD2. V lost 5 bases and J lost 5; bases outside the gene matches: 17. This CDR3 contains 18 residues. Germline CDR1 SGHTA, CDR2 FQGTGA. DNA of the CDR3: TGTGCCAGCAGCCGAACCGCCCCCGGCGGGAGGGCCGGAGATACGCAGTATTTT. Protein: CASSRTAPGGRAGDTQYF.

The chain carries TRBV5-1 and TRBJ2-7; possibly TRBD1 for D (6 bases). Germline values: CDR1 SGHRS, CDR2 YFSETQ. This CDR3 has 15 amino acids. With 3 bases removed from V and 7 bases from J, the gap between germline ends came to 20 bases. CDR3 sequence: CASSSSGAVREEQYF. Written as DNA, the CDR3 is TGCGCCAGCAGCTCCTCAGGGGCCGTACGAGAAGAGCAGTACTTC.

This clone occurred a few times. J is TRBJ2-5 and V is TRBV5-1; maybe TRBD1 (6 bases). CDR1 and CDR2 (germline): SGHRS, YFSETQ. The germline V and J ends were trimmed by 2 bases and 4 bases, with 6 bases remaining between them. The CDR3 runs 12 residues. The CDR3 DNA reads as TGCGCCAGCAGCTTACAGGGAGAGACCCAGTACTTC. Translation: CASSLQGETQYF.

The gene calls are TRBV5-4 and TRBJ1-6; the D gene is possibly TRBD1 (6 bases). Trimming stripped 4 bases from V and 7 bases from J, with 15 bases between. There are 15 residues in the CDR3. Per germline, CDR1 SGHNT and CDR2 YYREEE (reference sequence). This CDR3 reads CASSIIQGGNSPLHF. CDR3 in DNA: TGTGCCAGCAGCATTATACAGGGTGGGAATTCACCCCTCCACTTT.

V usage is TRBV5-4 and J usage is TRBJ1-1; D gene unclear. This CDR3 is built from 15 residues. CDR1 SGHNT and CDR2 YYREEE come from the germline V gene (reference sequence). Trimming removed 4 bases from V and 4 bases from J, with 17 bases in between. The CDR3 region has the DNA TGTGCCAGCAGCCCCGCCCCATTAAGGAGCACTGAAGCTTTCTTT. Amino acid sequence: CASSPAPLRSTEAFF.

The chain employs TRBV28 and TRBJ1-5; 7 bases map to TRBD1. The ends lost 2 bases at V and 5 bases at J; junction bases unmatched: 6. Germline lookup yields CDR1 MDHEN and CDR2 SYDVKM. The CDR3 is made up of 15 amino acids. The CDR3 DNA sequence: TGTGCCAGCAGTTTACTGGACAGGCGGGATCAGCCCCAGCATTTT. It translates to CASSLLDRRDQPQHF.